This T cell receptor (beta chain) came from a study of T cells in Graves' hyperthyroidism and ophthalmopathy. The sample holds many counts of this clonotype. The target antigen is unknown. There were TCR beta CDR3 regions amplified from RNA transcripts. The primer set for the first-round RT-PCR of the TCR CDR3 was HTBI. One entry per CDR3 protein, called by TCRdb with MiXCR from the multiplex PCR reads. The data hold roughly 710,000 distinct CDR3 sequences, with roughly a third observed a single time. Points from the study as a whole: A model of 13 V-J features distinguished ophthalmopathy from stable hyperthyroidism.

Newly diagnosed patients aged 18 to 65 had hyperthyroidism of under 2 months' duration. V was trimmed by 0 bases and J by 3 bases, leaving 12 bases between them. Germline CDR1 reads SGDLS; CDR2 reads YYNGEE. This CDR3 is built from 15 residues. The rearrangement uses TRBV9 and TRBJ1-1; D gene ambiguous. Input material: blood. The TCR was taken from a woman aged 40 to 55 with Graves' hyperthyroidism. In nucleotides, the CDR3 is TGTGCCAGCAGCGTAGATGCGTATCCGGACACTGAAGCTTTCTTT. Protein sequence: CASSVDAYPDTEAFF.